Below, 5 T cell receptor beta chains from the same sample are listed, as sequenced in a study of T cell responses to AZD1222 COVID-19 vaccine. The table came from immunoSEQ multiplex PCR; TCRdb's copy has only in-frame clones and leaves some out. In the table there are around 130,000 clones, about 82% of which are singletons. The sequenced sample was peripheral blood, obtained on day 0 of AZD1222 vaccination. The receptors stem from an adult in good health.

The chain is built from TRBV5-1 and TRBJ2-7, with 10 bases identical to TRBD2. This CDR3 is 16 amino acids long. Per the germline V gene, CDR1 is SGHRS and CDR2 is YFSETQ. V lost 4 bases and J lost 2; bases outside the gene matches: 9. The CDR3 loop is CASSKRTSGETYEQYF. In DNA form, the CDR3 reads TGCGCCAGCAGCAAAAGGACTAGCGGAGAAACCTACGAGCAGTACTTC.

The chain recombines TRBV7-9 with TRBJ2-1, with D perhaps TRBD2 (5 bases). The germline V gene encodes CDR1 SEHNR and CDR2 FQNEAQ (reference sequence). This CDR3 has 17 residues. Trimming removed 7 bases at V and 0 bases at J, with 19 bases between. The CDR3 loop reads CASKGLAGASSYNEQFF. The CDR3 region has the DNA TGTGCCAGCAAAGGGCTGGCGGGCGCCAGCTCCTACAATGAGCAGTTCTTC.

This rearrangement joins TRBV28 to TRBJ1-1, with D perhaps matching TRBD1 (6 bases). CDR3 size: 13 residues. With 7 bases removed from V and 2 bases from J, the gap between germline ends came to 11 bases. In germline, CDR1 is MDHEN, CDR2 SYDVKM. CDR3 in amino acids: CASMTGANTEAFF. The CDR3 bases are TGTGCCAGCATGACAGGAGCTAACACTGAAGCTTTCTTT.

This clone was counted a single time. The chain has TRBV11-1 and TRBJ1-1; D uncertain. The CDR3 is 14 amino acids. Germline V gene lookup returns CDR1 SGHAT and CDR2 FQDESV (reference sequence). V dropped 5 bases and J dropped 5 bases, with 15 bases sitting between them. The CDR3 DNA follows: TGTGCCAGCAGCCTTTCGGACGGGGAGACTGAAGCTTTCTTT. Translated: CASSLSDGETEAFF.

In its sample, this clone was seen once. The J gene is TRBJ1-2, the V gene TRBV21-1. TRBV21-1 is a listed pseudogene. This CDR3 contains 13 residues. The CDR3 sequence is CASSCDEKNGYTF. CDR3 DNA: TGTGCCAGCAGCTGCGACGAAAAGAATGGCTACACCTTC.